Below are 31 T cell receptor beta chains sequenced from a single sample in a study of blood T cell repertoires in COVID-19. Clones were sequenced by immunoSEQ multiplex PCR, and TCRdb holds only the in-frame ones, with some missing. The sample carries more than 45,000 clones, 87% recorded once. The material sequenced was peripheral blood. The receptors were gathered from a human donor with active COVID-19. The donor label of this sample is uncertain.

The chain joins TRBV5-4 to TRBJ2-1; maybe TRBD2 (7 bases). The CDR3 loop spans 17 amino acids. The germline CDR1 and CDR2 sequences are SGHNT and YYREEE (reference sequence). Trimming shortened V by 3 bases and J by 6 bases, and 22 bases separated the two germline ends. Here the CDR3 reads CASSSEGGRRDLNEQFF. CDR3 DNA: TGTGCCAGCAGCTCGGAGGGGGGGAGGAGGGATCTCAATGAGCAGTTCTTC.

The chain is built from TRBV7-9 and TRBJ1-3; a weak D match, TRBD1 (6 bases). Trimming stripped 4 bases from V and 4 bases from J, with 11 bases between. Germline V lookup: CDR1 SEHNR, CDR2 FQNEAQ (reference sequence). The CDR3 contains 14 residues. The CDR3 reads CASSYTGPGNTIYF. The DNA for the CDR3 is TGTGCCAGCAGCTACACAGGGCCGGGAAACACCATATATTTT.

The chain carries TRBV5-5 and TRBJ2-2; TRBD2 is a possible D gene (6 bases). V was shortened by 4 bases and J by 5 bases, with 24 bases between the two germline ends. The CDR3 covers 18 residues. Germline V CDR1 and CDR2: SGHKS, YYEKEE (reference sequence). In DNA, the CDR3 is TGTGCCAGCAGCCGTCGGACTACCCCGACGAGGGATACCGGGGAGCTGTTTTTT. It yields the protein CASSRRTTPTRDTGELFF.

The V and J genes are TRBV7-8 and TRBJ2-1; tentative D call: TRBD2 (5 bases). Germline lookup yields CDR1 SGHVS and CDR2 FQNEAQ. This CDR3 has 16 residues. Trimming removed 1 base from V and 4 bases from J, with 14 bases in between. CDR3 nucleotide sequence: TGTGCCAGCAGCTTAGTTTTCGGGGATTCATACAATGAGCAGTTCTTC. It translates to CASSLVFGDSYNEQFF.

The chain uses TRBV9 and TRBJ2-5, with TRBD2 identical over 12 bases. Germline assignment: CDR1 SGDLS and CDR2 YYNGEE. The CDR3 extends over 17 amino acids. V lost 4 bases, J lost 4 bases, and 11 bases stayed unmatched. CDR3 in amino acids: CASSPGPLAGGRETQYF. DNA for the CDR3: TGTGCCAGCAGCCCGGGCCCTCTAGCGGGGGGGCGAGAGACCCAGTACTTC.

The chain is built from TRBV5-1 and TRBJ1-1; 12 bases fit TRBD1. Germline values: CDR1 SGHRS, CDR2 YFSETQ. The CDR3 has 15 amino acids. After removal of 1 base from V and 9 bases from J, the junction contained 7 bases not matched to a gene. DNA for the CDR3: TGCGCCAGCAGCTTGCCCGGGACAGGGGGCGTGAAAGCTTTCTTT. Its protein product is CASSLPGTGGVKAFF. The variable domain in full, completed from reference TRBV5-1 and TRBJ1-1, reads KAGVTQTPRYLIKTRGQQVTLSCSPISGHRSVSWYQQTPGQGLQFLFEYFSETQRNKGNFPGRFSGRQFSNSRSEMNVSTLELGDSALYLCASSLPGTGGVKAFFGQGTRLTVV.

The chain carries TRBV19 and TRBJ2-7; a weak D match, TRBD1 (6 bases). V dropped 6 bases and J dropped 1 base, with 7 bases sitting between them. The germline gives CDR1 LNHDA, CDR2 SQIVND (reference sequence). This CDR3 has 12 residues. The CDR3 DNA follows: TGTGCCAGTAGCACAGGGTCCTACGAGCAGTACTTC. It translates to CASSTGSYEQYF. Full variable domain (remainder filled in from reference TRBV19 and TRBJ2-7): DGGITQSPKYLFRKEGQNVTLSCEQNLNHDAMYWYRQDPGQGLRLIYYSQIVNDFQKGDIAEGYSVSREKKESFPLTVTSAQKNPTAFYLCASSTGSYEQYFGPGTRLTVT.

The V and J genes are TRBV14 and TRBJ2-3, with unresolved D. Deletions cut 1 base from V and 2 bases from J, with 7 bases between. The CDR3 totals 14 residues. The germline V gene encodes CDR1 SGHDN and CDR2 FVKESK. The DNA for the CDR3 is TGTGCCAGCAGCCAAGCCCACTCCACAGATACGCAGTATTTT. This sequence encodes CASSQAHSTDTQYF.

The V and J genes are TRBV12-5 and TRBJ2-1, with TRBD2 identical over 11 bases. This CDR3 region has 13 residues. The V and J ends lost 5 bases and 8 bases, in that order; junction bases with no gene match: 2. Germline lookup yields CDR1 LGHNT and CDR2 FRNRAP. CDR3 sequence reads: CASGLAGGYEQFF. In DNA form, the CDR3 reads TGTGCTAGTGGTCTAGCGGGGGGATATGAGCAGTTCTTC. The variable domain in full, completed from reference TRBV12-5 and TRBJ2-1, reads DARVTQTPRHKVTEMGQEVTMRCQPILGHNTVFWYRQTMMQGLELLAYFRNRAPLDDSGMPKDRFSAEMPDATLATLKIQPSEPRDSAVYFCASGLAGGYEQFFGPGTRLTVL.

This clone was seen a single time. The rearrangement joins TRBV12-3 or TRBV12-4 to TRBJ2-5; no clear D gene. Judging by the DNA end, TRBJ2-7 fits better; the J call may be wrong. The CDR3 is 12 amino acids. The chain's CDR3 is CASSPAKYEQYF. In nucleotides, the CDR3 is TGTGCCAGCAGCCCCGCTAAATACGAGCAGTACTTC.

This clone was observed a handful of times. The rearrangement links TRBV6-6 to TRBJ2-1, with 7 bases matching TRBD1. The CDR3 runs to 16 residues. V trimming: 2 bases; J trimming: 6 bases; junction bases outside the gene matches: 10. Germline lookup yields CDR1 MNHNY and CDR2 SVGAGI (reference sequence). The CDR3 DNA reads TGTGCCAGCAGTTACCCTAGACAGGGCGGCGGCAATGAGCAGTTCTTC. Translation gives CASSYPRQGGGNEQFF.

By its share, this clone is medium-sized. The chain employs TRBV4-1 and TRBJ2-5; possible D gene TRBD2, 6 bases. V lost 3 bases, J lost 0 bases, and 17 bases lay in between. The CDR3 runs to 17 residues. The germline gives CDR1 MGHRA, CDR2 YSYEKL. CDR3 loop: CASSQTSGRGYQETQYF. In nucleotides, the CDR3 is TGCGCCAGCAGCCAGACGTCGGGGCGGGGTTACCAAGAGACCCAGTACTTC.

This chain connects TRBV18 to TRBJ2-1; 7 bases are shared with TRBD2. The V and J ends lost 0 bases and 2 bases, in that order; junction bases with no gene match: 4. CDR1 and CDR2 (germline): KGHSH, LQKENI. The CDR3 loop spans 16 amino acids. The CDR3 reads CASSPPVSGAYNEQFF. CDR3 coding DNA: TGTGCCAGCTCACCACCGGTAAGCGGGGCCTACAATGAGCAGTTCTTC.

The V call is TRBV5-1, the J call TRBJ2-7; the match to TRBD1 covers 8 bases. This CDR3 region has 14 residues. Per germline, CDR1 SGHRS and CDR2 YFSETQ. J was trimmed by 6 bases and V by 4 bases; bases with no gene match: 9. This CDR3 reads CASSALDRVGEQYF. The CDR3, as DNA: TGCGCCAGCAGCGCCCTGGACAGGGTAGGCGAGCAGTACTTC.

The CDR3 DNA reads as TGTGCCAGCAGTTTAGGGCAAGAGCAGTTCTTC. This encodes CASSLGQEQFF. This chain connects TRBV12-3 or TRBV12-4 to TRBJ2-1; D gene unclear. V lost 1 base and J lost 10, with 5 bases in between. CDR3 length: 11 amino acids.

This clone was observed a handful of times. The chain has TRBV29-1 and TRBJ2-6, with D possibly TRBD1 on 6 matching bases. V lost 5 bases and J lost 0, with 14 bases in between. This CDR3 contains 16 residues. The germline V gene encodes CDR1 SQVTM and CDR2 ANQGSEA. CDR3: CSVTGLVGSGANVLTF. DNA for the CDR3: TGCAGCGTTACAGGGCTGGTTGGCTCTGGGGCCAACGTCCTGACTTTC.

The chain is built from TRBV4-3 and TRBJ2-1; D is ambiguous. The CDR3 runs to 15 residues. Germline CDR1 reads LGHNA; CDR2 reads YSLEER. Trimming left V 1 base short and J 4 bases short, with 11 bases between. CDR3 bases: TGCGCCAGCAGCCAAGCGCAGGAACGGTACAATGAGCAGTTCTTC. Protein: CASSQAQERYNEQFF.

The chain recombines TRBV4-3 with TRBJ1-2, with D hard to call. CDR1 is LGHNA and CDR2 is YSLEER in the germline V gene. Trimming took 1 base from V and 2 from J, leaving 14 bases between them. The CDR3 has 16 residues. CDR3 sequence reads: CASSQVLGVWNYGYTF. CDR3 nucleotide sequence: TGCGCCAGCAGCCAAGTTCTCGGAGTTTGGAACTATGGCTACACCTTC.

V gene TRBV5-1 combines with J gene TRBJ1-4; perhaps TRBD1 as D (5 bases). The CDR3 length is 15 residues. Trimming cost V 4 bases and J 5 bases, with 15 bases left between them. CDR1 is SGHRS and CDR2 is YFSETQ in the germline V gene. The CDR3 DNA is TGCGCCAGCAGCCCGGGGGTCGGCGGGAATGAAAAACTGTTTTTT. This codes for CASSPGVGGNEKLFF.

The rearrangement links TRBV7-2 to TRBJ2-2, with D perhaps TRBD2 (5 bases). CDR1 is SGHTA, CDR2 FQGNSA, per germline. The length of the CDR3 is 16 residues. Deletions cut 0 bases from V and 4 bases from J, with 12 bases between. The CDR3 coding sequence is TGTGCCAGCAGCTTAGCGGTAAAGGGAGTCACCGGGGAGCTGTTTTTT. The encoded protein is CASSLAVKGVTGELFF.

The chain recombines TRBV2 with TRBJ1-5; D perhaps matches TRBD1 (5 bases). CDR1 is SNHLY and CDR2 is FYNNEI in the germline V gene. Trimming removed 4 bases from V and 6 bases from J, with 16 bases in between. This CDR3 comprises 15 residues. CDR3 loop: CASSVGGVRSQPQHF. CDR3 nucleotides: TGTGCCAGCAGTGTGGGGGGAGTCCGGAGTCAGCCCCAGCATTTT.

The chain combines TRBV7-2 with TRBJ1-3; TRBD1 matches 7 bases. The CDR3 contains 16 residues. Trimming took 1 base from V and 1 from J; bases not matched to a gene: 4. CDR1 and CDR2 from the germline V gene are SGHTA and FQGNSA. The DNA of the CDR3 is TGTGCCAGCAGCTTAGTAGAGACAGGGTCTGGAAACACCATATATTTT. Protein product: CASSLVETGSGNTIYF. The variable domain in full, with the rest retrieved from reference TRBV7-2 and TRBJ1-3, is GAGVSQSPSNKVTEKGKDVELRCDPISGHTALYWYRQSLGQGLEFLIYFQGNSAPDKSGLPSDRFSAERTGGSVSTLTIQRTQQEDSAVYLCASSLVETGSGNTIYFGEGSWLTVV.

The chain joins TRBV29-1 to TRBJ1-2; D perhaps matches TRBD1 (5 bases). Germline lookup yields CDR1 SQVTM and CDR2 ANQGSEA. This CDR3 is built from 15 residues. V lost 3 bases and J lost 3, with 17 bases in between. The CDR3 DNA reads as TGCAGCGTTGACCGTTATGTCCAGGGTGACTATGGCTACACCTTC. It codes for CSVDRYVQGDYGYTF.

The rearrangement joins TRBV7-3 to TRBJ2-5; D not certain. Germline assignment: CDR1 SGHTA and CDR2 FQGTGA. The CDR3 sequence is 16 residues long. V shed 5 bases and J shed 2 bases, with 18 bases lying between them. The CDR3: CASSQSPVPAQETQYF. The DNA for the CDR3 is TGTGCCAGCAGCCAAAGTCCGGTACCTGCTCAAGAGACCCAGTACTTC.

The gene calls are TRBV9 and TRBJ2-1; 8 bases line up with TRBD2. The CDR3 extends over 16 amino acids. The V gene end was trimmed by 2 bases and the J gene end by 6 bases; junction bases not matched to a gene: 10. CDR1 SGDLS and CDR2 YYNGEE come from the germline V gene. The CDR3 loop reads CASSVGASGPPNEQFF. Here the CDR3 DNA reads TGTGCCAGCAGCGTTGGGGCTAGCGGGCCCCCCAATGAGCAGTTCTTC.

The chain employs TRBV18 and TRBJ1-6; 9 bases match TRBD1. The V gene's germline CDR1 is KGHSH and CDR2 LQKENI. V lost 3 bases and J lost 1; bases outside the gene matches: 7. This CDR3 is built from 18 residues. The CDR3 DNA follows: TGTGCCAGCTCACCGGCGGACAGGGGAGCGTCCTATAATTCACCCCTCCACTTT. This translates into CASSPADRGASYNSPLHF.

V gene TRBV2 combines with J gene TRBJ2-5; possibly TRBD2 for D (6 bases). Germline V gene data show CDR1 as SNHLY and CDR2 as FYNNEI. The CDR3 length is 14 residues. The germline V and J ends were trimmed by 6 bases and 2 bases, with 13 bases remaining between them. The CDR3, as DNA: TGTGCCAGCAGGACATCCGGGGGACAAGAGACCCAGTACTTC. Translation gives CASRTSGGQETQYF.

The gene calls are TRBV10-2 and TRBJ1-2; D is possibly TRBD1 (5 bases). The CDR3 spans 16 residues. Deletions cut 3 bases from V and 1 base from J, with 15 bases between. Germline V lookup: CDR1 WSHSY, CDR2 SAAADI. The CDR3 sequence: CASSDPGPENNYGYTF. CDR3 in DNA: TGCGCCAGCAGTGACCCAGGGCCCGAAAATAACTATGGCTACACCTTC.

This chain connects TRBV7-3 to TRBJ2-2, with 7 nucleotides matching TRBD1. Germline lookup yields CDR1 SGHTA and CDR2 FQGTGA. Losses at the gene ends were 5 bases for V and 5 bases for J; bases not matched to a gene: 8. The CDR3 has 15 amino acids. In nucleotides, the CDR3 is TGTGCCAGCAGCGTTACCGGGACAGCTACCGGGGAGCTGTTTTTT. Its protein is CASSVTGTATGELFF. Full variable domain (rest looked up from reference TRBV7-3 and TRBJ2-2): GAGVSQTPSNKVTEKGKYVELRCDPISGHTALYWYRQSLGQGPEFLIYFQGTGAADDSGLPNDRFFAVRPEGSVSTLKIQRTERGDSAVYLCASSVTGTATGELFFGEGSRLTVL.

The chain employs TRBV7-9 and TRBJ2-1; 14 bases fit TRBD2. This CDR3 contains 16 residues. V gave up 4 bases and J gave up 6 bases; unmatched junction bases: 5. Germline V gene lookup returns CDR1 SEHNR and CDR2 FQNEAQ (reference sequence). CDR3 region: CASSSRLAGGLNEQFF. The DNA of the CDR3 is TGTGCCAGCAGCTCTCGACTAGCGGGGGGGCTCAATGAGCAGTTCTTC.

This clone occurred a few times. The CDR3 coding sequence is TGTGCCAGCAGGATACAGGGATTCTCTGGAAACACCATATATTTT. As protein: CASRIQGFSGNTIYF. The chain joins TRBV2 to TRBJ1-3; a possible D gene is TRBD1 (6 bases). The CDR3 length is 15 residues. V lost 6 bases, J lost 0 bases, and 12 bases lay in between. Germline CDR1 is SNHLY and CDR2 is FYNNEI.